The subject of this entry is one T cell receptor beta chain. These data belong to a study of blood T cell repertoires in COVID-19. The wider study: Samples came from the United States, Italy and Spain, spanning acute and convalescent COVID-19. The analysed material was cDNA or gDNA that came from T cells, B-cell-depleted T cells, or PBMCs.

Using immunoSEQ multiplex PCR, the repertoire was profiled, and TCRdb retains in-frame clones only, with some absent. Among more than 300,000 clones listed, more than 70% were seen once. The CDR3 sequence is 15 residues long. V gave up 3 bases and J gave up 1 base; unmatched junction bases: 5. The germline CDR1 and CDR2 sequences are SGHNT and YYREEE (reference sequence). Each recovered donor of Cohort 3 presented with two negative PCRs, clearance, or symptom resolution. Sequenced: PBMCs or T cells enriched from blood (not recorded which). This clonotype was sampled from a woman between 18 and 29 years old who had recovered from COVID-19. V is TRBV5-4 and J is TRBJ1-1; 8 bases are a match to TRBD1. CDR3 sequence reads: CASSWAGGGNTEAFF. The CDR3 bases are TGTGCCAGCAGCTGGGCAGGGGGCGGGAACACTGAAGCTTTCTTT.